One and the same sample provided the 30 T cell receptor beta chains below, sequenced in a study of T cells in Graves' hyperthyroidism and ophthalmopathy. Amplification yielded TCR beta CDR3 regions, with RNA transcripts as the source. The HTBI primer set served for first-round RT-PCR of the TCR CDR3. TCRdb redid the calling of the multiplex PCR reads with MiXCR, one entry per CDR3 protein. The sample shows 560,000 or so distinct CDR3 sequences, 40% to 55% of them seen only once. Material: peripheral blood or thyroid tissue (not recorded which). The receptor set was obtained from a woman aged 18-30 years with Graves' hyperthyroidism.

V usage is TRBV9 and J usage is TRBJ1-1; possibly TRBD1 for D (5 bases). Trimming pared 3 bases from V and 0 bases from J, leaving 15 bases between. The CDR3 is made up of 16 amino acids. Germline values: CDR1 SGDLS, CDR2 YYNGEE. The DNA of the CDR3 is TGTGCCAGCAGCGCCTATTATCAGGGCCTGAACACTGAAGCTTTCTTT. As protein: CASSAYYQGLNTEAFF.

This clonotype was seen ten or more times. This chain links TRBV24-1 with TRBJ1-5, with D possibly matching TRBD1 (5 bases). The germline gives CDR1 KGHDR, CDR2 SFDVKD. Trimming took 5 bases from V and 6 from J, leaving 10 bases between them. There are 13 residues in the CDR3. The CDR3 DNA sequence: TGTGCCACCAGTGTACGGGGGAGTCAGCCCCAGCATTTT. This sequence encodes CATSVRGSQPQHF.

The chain employs TRBV4-2 and TRBJ2-5; D gene unclear. Germline V CDR1 and CDR2: LGHNA, YNFKEQ. Trimming left V 4 bases short and J 7 bases short, with 13 bases between. This CDR3 region has 13 residues. The CDR3 DNA reads TGTGCCAGCAGCCCCGACTCCGTCGGGACCCAGTACTTC. It codes for CASSPDSVGTQYF.

This clonotype showed up many times. V is TRBV7-9 and J is TRBJ1-2; TRBD1 agrees at 7 bases. This CDR3 has 14 residues. Losses at the gene ends were 5 bases for V and 4 bases for J; bases not matched to a gene: 7. CDR1 and CDR2 from the germline V gene are SEHNR and FQNEAQ (reference sequence). CDR3 DNA: TGTGCCAGCAGCCCAACCGACAGGGCCTATGGCTACACCTTC. Translating gives CASSPTDRAYGYTF. The full variable domain, with the rest looked up from reference TRBV7-9 and TRBJ1-2, is DTGVSQNPRHKITKRGQNVTFRCDPISEHNRLYWYRQTLGQGPEFLTYFQNEAQLEKSRLLSDRFSAERPKGSFSTLEIQRTEQGDSAMYLCASSPTDRAYGYTFGSGTRLTVV.

This clonotype came up many times. The V call is TRBV25-1, the J call TRBJ1-3, with D unresolved. Per germline, CDR1 MGHDK and CDR2 SYGVNS. This CDR3 has 14 residues. The V end was cut by 5 bases, the J end by 3 bases, with 11 bases between. CDR3 sequence: CASSSYYDGNTIYF. CDR3 sequence (DNA): TGTGCCAGCAGTAGCTATTACGATGGAAACACCATATATTTT.

This clonotype was observed a handful of times. This chain links TRBV7-9 with TRBJ1-4; 10 bases align to TRBD1. J gave up 4 bases and V 5 bases, and 7 bases lay outside the gene matches. Germline CDR1 and CDR2: SEHNR and FQNEAQ (reference sequence). The CDR3 sequence is 16 residues long. CDR3 region: CASSDRQGAHNEKLFF. CDR3 DNA: TGTGCCAGCAGCGATCGACAGGGGGCGCATAATGAAAAACTGTTTTTT. Full variable domain (rest looked up from reference TRBV7-9 and TRBJ1-4): DTGVSQNPRHKITKRGQNVTFRCDPISEHNRLYWYRQTLGQGPEFLTYFQNEAQLEKSRLLSDRFSAERPKGSFSTLEIQRTEQGDSAMYLCASSDRQGAHNEKLFFGSGTQLSVL.

For this clonotype: A much bigger clone sits one base away, suggesting this may be a read error. The V and J genes are TRBV2 and TRBJ1-1; TRBD1 agrees at 7 bases. There are 12 residues in the CDR3. CDR1 is SNHLY and CDR2 is FYNNEI in the germline V gene. V trimming: 7 bases; J trimming: 7 bases; junction bases outside the gene matches: 6. The CDR3 sequence is CASTKAGGEAFF. The CDR3 coding sequence is TGTGCCAGCACCAAAGCAGGGGGTGAAGCTTTCTTT.

The V gene is TRBV2, the J gene TRBJ1-1; possibly TRBD1 for D (6 bases). V was trimmed by 6 bases and J by 1 base, leaving 15 bases between them. The CDR3 runs to 15 residues. Germline-derived CDR1 and CDR2 are SNHLY and FYNNEI. In DNA, the CDR3 is TGTGCCAGCAGACTTAACACAGGGCGGAACACTGAAGCTTTCTTT. Translated, it gives CASRLNTGRNTEAFF.

This clonotype occurred a few times. V is TRBV29-1 and J is TRBJ2-5, with TRBD2 matching 14 bases. V shed 6 bases, J shed 2 bases, and the junction held 5 bases outside the gene matches. Looked up from germline, CDR1 is SQVTM and CDR2 is ANQGSEA. CDR3 length: 15 amino acids. The CDR3 loop reads CSVDRLAGGQETQYF. DNA for the CDR3: TGCAGCGTCGACCGACTAGCGGGAGGGCAAGAGACCCAGTACTTC.

The V and J genes are TRBV20-1 and TRBJ2-7; 7 bases agree with TRBD2. The germline CDR1 and CDR2 sequences are DFQATT and SNEGSKA (reference sequence). The V gene end was trimmed by 6 bases and the J gene end by 6 bases; junction bases not matched to a gene: 8. The CDR3 consists of 12 residues. The CDR3 nucleotides are TGCAGTGCGAGGGCTAGCGGTGGCGAGCAGTACTTC. This translates into CSARASGGEQYF.

This clonotype was detected a few times. The chain combines TRBV2 with TRBJ1-5; no clear D. V lost 2 bases to trimming and J lost 6 bases, with 11 bases between them. The CDR3 is 14 amino acids. The germline CDR1 and CDR2 sequences are SNHLY and FYNNEI. The CDR3 sequence is CASSESGKVQPQHF. The CDR3 nucleotides are TGTGCCAGCAGTGAATCGGGGAAGGTTCAGCCCCAGCATTTT. Complete variable domain (other parts from reference TRBV2 and TRBJ1-5): EPEVTQTPSHQVTQMGQEVILRCVPISNHLYFYWYRQILGQKVEFLVSFYNNEISEKSEIFDDQFSVERPDGSNFTLKIRSTKLEDSAMYFCASSESGKVQPQHFGDGTRLSIL.

V and J are TRBV2 and TRBJ1-2; 7 nucleotides agree with TRBD1. V shed 1 base and J 8 bases; nucleotides not matched to a gene: 7. Per the germline V gene, CDR1 is SNHLY and CDR2 is FYNNEI. The CDR3 runs to 14 residues. The CDR3 sequence is CASSEGQGGDGYTF. CDR3 coding DNA: TGTGCCAGCAGTGAAGGACAGGGCGGAGACGGCTACACCTTC.

V and J are TRBV29-1 and TRBJ1-2; perhaps TRBD1 as D (6 bases). CDR3 size: 16 residues. Trimming shortened V by 0 bases and J by 1 base, and 15 bases separated the two germline ends. Per germline, CDR1 SQVTM and CDR2 ANQGSEA. This chain's CDR3 is CSVEDRSGASNYGYTF. The CDR3, as DNA: TGCAGCGTTGAAGATCGCTCAGGGGCGAGTAACTATGGCTACACCTTC.

This clonotype turned up a few times. V is TRBV24-1 and J is TRBJ2-6, with 12 nucleotides matching TRBD1. Unmatched junction bases numbered 7, after V lost 6 bases and J lost 2 bases. CDR3 size: 18 residues. Germline V gene data show CDR1 as KGHDR and CDR2 as SFDVKD. The CDR3 sequence: CATSRTGTGGAGANVLTF. The CDR3 DNA reads TGTGCCACCAGTAGAACCGGGACAGGGGGCGCTGGGGCCAACGTCCTGACTTTC.

The sample holds a few counts of this clonotype. This chain uses TRBV2 with TRBJ1-2; D might be TRBD1 (5 bases). The CDR3 is made up of 15 amino acids. CDR1 SNHLY and CDR2 FYNNEI come from the germline V gene. V shed 5 bases and J shed 4 bases, with 17 bases lying between them. The DNA for the CDR3 is TGTGCCAGCAGTATCAGGACACCTTCGGCCTATGGCTACACCTTC. Protein product: CASSIRTPSAYGYTF.

Many counts were recorded for this clonotype. The chain has TRBV7-9 and TRBJ2-7; 8 bases are a match to TRBD2. The CDR3 loop spans 15 amino acids. J gave up 4 bases and V 5 bases, and 10 bases lay outside the gene matches. Germline CDR1 and CDR2: SEHNR and FQNEAQ (reference sequence). In DNA form, the CDR3 reads TGTGCCAGCAGCCATTCGAGCGGGAGCGTTTACGAGCAGTACTTC. It yields the protein CASSHSSGSVYEQYF.

On this clonotype itself: One end of the junction is discordant with germline, which a read error may explain. V is TRBV14 and J is TRBJ1-2, with a possible D match to TRBD1 (5 bases). Germline V gene sequence: CDR1 SGHDN, CDR2 FVKESK. The CDR3 has 11 amino acids. CDR3 protein: CASSGQYGYTF. CDR3 bases: TGCGCCAGCAGCGGACAATATGGCTACACCTTC.

The table lists this clonotype with a few counts. This clone may be a read error of a much larger clone one base away. The CDR3 coding sequence is TGTGCCAGCAGCTTAGGTAAGGGCAATCAGCCCCAGCATTTT. Translating gives CASSLGKGNQPQHF. The chain has TRBV7-9 and TRBJ1-5, with no clear D. V lost 1 base to trimming and J lost 2 bases, with 6 bases between them. Looked up from germline, CDR1 is SEHNR and CDR2 is FQNEAQ (reference sequence). This CDR3 region has 14 residues.

A remark on this clonotype: A junction boundary mismatches the germline segment, possibly from a read error. The V gene is TRBV7-3, the J gene TRBJ2-5, with D maybe TRBD2 (6 bases). This CDR3 has 17 amino acids. The germline V gene has CDR1 SGHTA and CDR2 FQGTGA. CDR3 coding DNA: TGCGCCAGCAGCCCGGGACTCACCGGGGGTGTACAAGAGACCCAGTACTTC. Its translation is CASSPGLTGGVQETQYF. Full variable domain (outside the CDR3, taken from reference TRBV7-3 and TRBJ2-5): GAGVSQTPSNKVTEKGKYVELRCDPISGHTALYWYRQSLGQGPEFLIYFQGTGAADDSGLPNDRFFAVRPEGSVSTLKIQRTERGDSAVYLCASSPGLTGGVQETQYFGPGTRLLVL.

This chain connects TRBV7-2 to TRBJ2-5; 14 nucleotides match TRBD2. Germline V lookup: CDR1 SGHTA, CDR2 FQGNSA. Trimming removed 11 bases from V and 5 bases from J; junction bases left unmatched: 10. The CDR3 consists of 15 residues. In nucleotides, the CDR3 is TGTGCCGGTTCGACTAGCGGGAGGGCAGGGGAGACCCAGTACTTC. As protein: CAGSTSGRAGETQYF.

Worth noting for this clonotype: A much more abundant neighbour one base away suggests this may be a read error. The genes are TRBV7-9 and TRBJ2-5; the D gene is possibly TRBD2 (5 bases). Germline V CDR1 and CDR2: SEHNR, FQNEAQ (reference sequence). This CDR3 contains 14 residues. Trimming removed 0 bases at V and 7 bases at J, with 12 bases between. The CDR3 nucleotides read TGTGCCAGCAGCTTAGCATCGGGATTGGGGACCCAGTACTTC. This gives the protein CASSLASGLGTQYF.

This clonotype was counted ten times or more. The CDR3 here is CASSLSRGYEQYF. For the CDR3, the DNA is TGTGCCAGCAGCTTGAGTCGCGGTTACGAGCAGTACTTC. The chain carries TRBV7-9 and TRBJ2-7; D not resolved. V dropped 3 bases and J dropped 4 bases, with 10 bases sitting between them. The CDR3 contains 13 residues. Germline-derived CDR1 and CDR2 are SEHNR and FQNEAQ (reference sequence). Supplemented by reference TRBV7-9 and TRBJ2-7, the full variable domain reads DTGVSQNPRHKITKRGQNVTFRCDPISEHNRLYWYRQTLGQGPEFLTYFQNEAQLEKSRLLSDRFSAERPKGSFSTLEIQRTEQGDSAMYLCASSLSRGYEQYFGPGTRLTVT.

The genes are TRBV29-1 and TRBJ1-2, with D maybe TRBD1 (5 bases). Looked up from germline, CDR1 is SQVTM and CDR2 is ANQGSEA. The CDR3 contains 11 residues. V lost 5 bases to trimming and J lost 6 bases, with 10 bases between them. The CDR3 here is CSVYDSHGYTF. For the CDR3, the DNA is TGCAGCGTTTATGACAGCCATGGCTACACCTTC.

J is TRBJ2-2 and V is TRBV7-3; 9 bases line up with TRBD2. The V gene end was trimmed by 1 base and the J gene end by 6 bases; junction bases not matched to a gene: 6. This CDR3 is 16 amino acids long. Germline CDR1 reads SGHTA; CDR2 reads FQGTGA. The CDR3 sequence is CASSLRSSGRAGELFF. The CDR3 region has the DNA TGTGCCAGCAGCTTAAGGAGTAGCGGGAGAGCCGGGGAGCTGTTTTTT.

The sample holds a few counts of this clonotype. The chain links TRBV7-2 to TRBJ2-7; 10 bases fit TRBD2. CDR3 length equals 14 residues. CDR1 and CDR2 (germline): SGHTA, FQGNSA. V shed 4 bases, J shed 7 bases, and the junction held 7 bases outside the gene matches. CDR3 in amino acids: CASSSGTAGGEQYF. The CDR3, as DNA: TGTGCCAGCAGCTCCGGGACAGCGGGAGGGGAGCAGTACTTC.

The rearrangement links TRBV7-9 to TRBJ1-2; maybe TRBD1 (6 bases). This CDR3 region has 15 residues. Looked up from germline, CDR1 is SEHNR and CDR2 is FQNEAQ (reference sequence). The ends were cut back, 5 bases at V and 4 bases at J, with 17 bases in the middle. The CDR3, as DNA: TGTGCCAGCAGCCGAGGACAGCCAACCTTCTATGGCTACACCTTC. It is translated as CASSRGQPTFYGYTF.

This chain joins TRBV24-1 and TRBJ1-5, with a weak D call TRBD1 (6 bases). The CDR3 covers 14 residues. Trimming stripped 4 bases from V and 7 bases from J, with 13 bases between. Per the germline V gene, CDR1 is KGHDR and CDR2 is SFDVKD. CDR3 loop: CATSDRDNEQPQHF. The CDR3 region has the DNA TGTGCCACCAGTGACAGGGACAATGAGCAGCCCCAGCATTTT.

This clonotype was found many times. The V call is TRBV29-1, the J call TRBJ2-5; D remains unclear. The V end was cut by 5 bases, the J end by 2 bases, with 9 bases between. The CDR3 length is 12 residues. CDR1 is SQVTM, CDR2 ANQGSEA, per germline. The DNA of the CDR3 is TGCAGCGTTCGGTTGCGGCAAGAGACCCAGTACTTC. It encodes CSVRLRQETQYF.

This clonotype was counted a few times. This chain links TRBV2 with TRBJ1-4, with a possible D match to TRBD1 (5 bases). The germline V gene encodes CDR1 SNHLY and CDR2 FYNNEI. Trimming pared 4 bases from V and 7 bases from J, leaving 16 bases between. This CDR3 comprises 15 residues. CDR3 residues: CASSGDLSWAEKLFF. Written as DNA, the CDR3 is TGTGCCAGCAGTGGGGACTTATCCTGGGCTGAAAAACTGTTTTTT.

V usage is TRBV7-2 and J usage is TRBJ1-1; D not certain. Trimming took 2 bases from V and 3 from J, leaving 10 bases between them. The CDR3 has 14 amino acids. CDR1 and CDR2 (germline): SGHTA, FQGNSA. The CDR3 protein is CASSLNSGDTEAFF. CDR3 coding DNA: TGTGCCAGCAGCTTAAACAGCGGGGACACTGAAGCTTTCTTT.